This T cell receptor (beta chain) emerged from a study of cytomegalovirus exposure and HLA in healthy donors. Looking at the study overall: Unique TCRs numbering around 85 million, obtained from HLA-typed donors, made up an early data release.

Study outcomes and limitations: Presence/absence analyses treated sequencing depth as roughly uniform across donors. The HLA-A and HLA-B alleles of most subjects were reportedly predicted accurately from TCR beta sequences. Per a prior analysis, the majority of TCR beta V segments were productive roughly 87% or roughly 30% of the time.

The CDR3 runs 14 residues. Trimming stripped 3 bases from V and 1 base from J, with 6 bases between. Germline-derived CDR1 and CDR2 are MNHEY and SMNVEV (reference sequence). Concerning this clone: Its target is unknown.

Primers included in the PCR were 60 Vbeta and 13 Jbeta primers. The repertoire was sequenced with immunoSEQ multiplex PCR; TCRdb's copy has only in-frame clones and lacks some. The table shows approximately 210,000 clones, with about 80% occurring only once. Sequences were obtained from PBMCs. This TCR was recovered from a middle-aged woman in good health and CMV-seronegative. The rearrangement joins TRBV27 to TRBJ2-2, with D unclear. CDR3 sequence (DNA): TGTGCCAGCAGTTTCTCCGGGAACACCGGGGAGCTGTTTTTT. Translation: CASSFSGNTGELFF.